This TCR beta chain was captured by sequencing in a study of post-analysis software for immune sequencing data. For the study at large: Recorded subtypes: relapsing-remitting, secondary progressive, progressive-relapsing; some patients unannotated.

This clonotype came up many times. Antigen specificity is unknown. Germline V lookup: CDR1 SGHRS, CDR2 YFSETQ. The CDR3 covers 13 residues. V lost 0 bases and J lost 5, with 8 bases in between. Study observations and caveats: Normalized Chao1 diversity was significantly lower in multiple sclerosis patients than in controls. Patients had higher frequencies than controls of roughly five TRBV segments, including TRBV5-6, TRBV5-1 and TRBV20-1. By F measure, samples from a shared preparation batch strongly co-clustered.

TCR beta libraries were prepared from cDNA with unique molecular identifiers. Using its own MiXCR run on the PCR reads, TCRdb lists one record per CDR3 protein. The data show some 690,000 distinct CDR3 sequences, with approximately 60% seen just once and approximately 11% held by the top ten. This sequence originates from a girl aged 2-10 years with multiple sclerosis. The chain joins TRBV5-1 to TRBJ2-5; D is unclear. Sequencing input: blood. The CDR3 sequence: CASSLGPGETQYF. CDR3 coding DNA: TGCGCCAGCAGCTTGGGGCCTGGGGAGACCCAGTACTTC.